This TCR beta chain was retrieved from a study of CD8 T cells in ankylosing spondylitis. 5'-RACE, quantitative and with molecular barcodes, yielded the TCR beta libraries. TCRdb used MiXCR to reprocess the 5' RACE reads, holding one entry per CDR3 protein. The repertoire holds fewer than 500,000 distinct CDR3 sequences, with 25% to 30% as singletons. Broader study findings: Within peripheral blood, clones linked to disease were CD8+ and relatively rare. It appeared that ankylosing spondylitis blood was characterized by a TCR beta motif of several highly homologous variants. Within matched ankylosing spondylitis synovial fluid, disease-linked clones were reportedly significantly enriched. Before this, some motif variants had been reported in reactive arthritis synovial fluid and blood.

CDR3 length: 13 amino acids. Trimming shortened V by 2 bases and J by 7 bases, and 11 bases separated the two germline ends. This clonotype was found a few times. Its cognate antigen is unknown. The receptor was derived from a male donor with ankylosing spondylitis. This sequence joins TRBV12-3 or TRBV12-4 and TRBJ1-1; D is uncertain. What was sequenced was blood, either unsorted or a sorted T cell fraction (not recorded which). This CDR3 is CASSLQLKFEAFF. The CDR3 DNA reads as TGTGCCAGCAGTTTACAACTGAAGTTTGAAGCTTTCTTT.